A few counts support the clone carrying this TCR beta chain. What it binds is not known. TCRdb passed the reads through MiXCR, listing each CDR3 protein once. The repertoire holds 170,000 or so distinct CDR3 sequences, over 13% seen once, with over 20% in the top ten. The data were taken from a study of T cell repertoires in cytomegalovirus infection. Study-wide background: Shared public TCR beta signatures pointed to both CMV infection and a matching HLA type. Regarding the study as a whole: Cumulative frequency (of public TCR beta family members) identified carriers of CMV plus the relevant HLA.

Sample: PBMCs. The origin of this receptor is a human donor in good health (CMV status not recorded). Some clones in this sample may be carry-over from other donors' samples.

The CDR3 DNA follows: TGCGCCAGCAGCTTTAGGACTATCCAAGAGACCCAGTACTTC. Amino acid sequence: CASSFRTIQETQYF. The V gene is TRBV5-1, the J gene TRBJ2-5; D may be TRBD2 (6 bases). CDR1 and CDR2 from the germline V gene are SGHRS and YFSETQ. The CDR3 runs to 14 residues. V dropped 2 bases and J dropped 1 base, with 9 bases sitting between them.